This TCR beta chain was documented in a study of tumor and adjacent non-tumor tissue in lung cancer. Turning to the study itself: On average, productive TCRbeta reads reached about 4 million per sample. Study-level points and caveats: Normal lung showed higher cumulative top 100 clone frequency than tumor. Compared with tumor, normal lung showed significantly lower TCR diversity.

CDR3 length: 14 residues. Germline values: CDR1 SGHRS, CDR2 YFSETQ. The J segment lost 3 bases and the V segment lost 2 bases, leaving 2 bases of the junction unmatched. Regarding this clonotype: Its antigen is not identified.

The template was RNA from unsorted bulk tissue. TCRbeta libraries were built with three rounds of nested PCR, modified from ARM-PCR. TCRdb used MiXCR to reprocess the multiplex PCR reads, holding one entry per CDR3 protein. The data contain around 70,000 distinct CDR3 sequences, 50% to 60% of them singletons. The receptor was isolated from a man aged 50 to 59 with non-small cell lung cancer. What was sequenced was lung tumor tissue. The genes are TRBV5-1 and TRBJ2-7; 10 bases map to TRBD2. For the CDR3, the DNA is TGCGCCAGCAGCTTTAGCGGGGGGTACTACGAGCAGTACTTC. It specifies CASSFSGGYYEQYF. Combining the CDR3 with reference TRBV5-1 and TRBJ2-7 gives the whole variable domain KAGVTQTPRYLIKTRGQQVTLSCSPISGHRSVSWYQQTPGQGLQFLFEYFSETQRNKGNFPGRFSGRQFSNSRSEMNVSTLELGDSALYLCASSFSGGYYEQYFGPGTRLTVT.